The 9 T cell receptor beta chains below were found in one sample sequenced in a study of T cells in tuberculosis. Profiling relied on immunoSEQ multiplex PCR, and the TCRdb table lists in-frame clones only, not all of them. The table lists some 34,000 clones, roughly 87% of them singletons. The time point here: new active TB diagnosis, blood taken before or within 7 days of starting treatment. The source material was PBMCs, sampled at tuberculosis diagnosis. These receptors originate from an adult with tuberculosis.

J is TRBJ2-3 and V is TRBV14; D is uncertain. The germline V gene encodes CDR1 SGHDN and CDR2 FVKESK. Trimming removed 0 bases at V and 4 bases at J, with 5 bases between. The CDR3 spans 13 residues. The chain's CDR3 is CASSQDLADTQYF. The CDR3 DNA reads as TGTGCCAGCAGCCAAGATCTCGCAGATACGCAGTATTTT.

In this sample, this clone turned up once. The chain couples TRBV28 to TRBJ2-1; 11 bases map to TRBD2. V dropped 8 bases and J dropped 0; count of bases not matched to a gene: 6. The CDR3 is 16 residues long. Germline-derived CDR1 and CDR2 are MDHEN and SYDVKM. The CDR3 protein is CASGASGGSSYNEQFF. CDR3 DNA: TGTGCCAGCGGGGCTAGCGGGGGGAGCTCCTACAATGAGCAGTTCTTC.

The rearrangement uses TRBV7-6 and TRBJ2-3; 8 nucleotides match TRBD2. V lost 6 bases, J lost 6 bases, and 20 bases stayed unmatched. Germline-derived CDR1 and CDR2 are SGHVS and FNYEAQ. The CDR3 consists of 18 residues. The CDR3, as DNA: TGTGCCAGCAGTCCCCAACTAAGCGGGAGAAGGTCCACGGATACGCAGTATTTT. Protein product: CASSPQLSGRRSTDTQYF.

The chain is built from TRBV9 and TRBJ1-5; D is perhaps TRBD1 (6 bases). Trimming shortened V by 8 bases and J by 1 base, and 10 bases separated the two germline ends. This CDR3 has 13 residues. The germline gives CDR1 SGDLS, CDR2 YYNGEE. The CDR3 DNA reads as TGTGCCAGTGGGGGACAAAGCAATCAGCCCCAGCATTTT. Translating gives CASGGQSNQPQHF.

In DNA form, the CDR3 reads TGTGCCAGCAGTGAATGGGGCAGGGGGAGTGAAAAACTGTTTTTT. It codes for CASSEWGRGSEKLFF. This chain joins TRBV2 and TRBJ1-4, with 7 nucleotides matching TRBD1. V lost 2 bases to trimming and J lost 7 bases; unmatched junction nucleotides: 7. Germline V lookup: CDR1 SNHLY, CDR2 FYNNEI. The CDR3 length is 15 residues.

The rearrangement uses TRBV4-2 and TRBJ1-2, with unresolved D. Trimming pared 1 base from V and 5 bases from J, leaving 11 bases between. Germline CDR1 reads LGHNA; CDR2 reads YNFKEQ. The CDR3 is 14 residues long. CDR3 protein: CASSQVADLYGYTF. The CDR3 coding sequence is TGTGCCAGCAGCCAAGTTGCAGATCTTTATGGCTACACCTTC.

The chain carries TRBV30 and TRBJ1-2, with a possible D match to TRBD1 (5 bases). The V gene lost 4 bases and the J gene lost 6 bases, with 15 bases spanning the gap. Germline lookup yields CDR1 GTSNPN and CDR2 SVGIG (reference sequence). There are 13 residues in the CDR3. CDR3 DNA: TGTGCCTGGACTGCAGGGTGGATTAATGGCTACACCTTC. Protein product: CAWTAGWINGYTF.

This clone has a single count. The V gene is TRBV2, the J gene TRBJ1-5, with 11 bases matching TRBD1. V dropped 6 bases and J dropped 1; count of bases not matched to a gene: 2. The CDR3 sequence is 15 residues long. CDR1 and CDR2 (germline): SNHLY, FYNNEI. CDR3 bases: TGTGCCAGCAGCGGACAGGGGGCCAGCAATCAGCCCCAGCATTTT. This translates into CASSGQGASNQPQHF.

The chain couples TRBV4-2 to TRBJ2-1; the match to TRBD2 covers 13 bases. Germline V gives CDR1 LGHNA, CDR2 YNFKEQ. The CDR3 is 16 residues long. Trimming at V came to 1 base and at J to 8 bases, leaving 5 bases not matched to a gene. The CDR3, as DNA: TGTGCCAGCAGCCAAGTACTAGCGGGAGGGACGGATGAGCAGTTCTTC. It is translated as CASSQVLAGGTDEQFF.